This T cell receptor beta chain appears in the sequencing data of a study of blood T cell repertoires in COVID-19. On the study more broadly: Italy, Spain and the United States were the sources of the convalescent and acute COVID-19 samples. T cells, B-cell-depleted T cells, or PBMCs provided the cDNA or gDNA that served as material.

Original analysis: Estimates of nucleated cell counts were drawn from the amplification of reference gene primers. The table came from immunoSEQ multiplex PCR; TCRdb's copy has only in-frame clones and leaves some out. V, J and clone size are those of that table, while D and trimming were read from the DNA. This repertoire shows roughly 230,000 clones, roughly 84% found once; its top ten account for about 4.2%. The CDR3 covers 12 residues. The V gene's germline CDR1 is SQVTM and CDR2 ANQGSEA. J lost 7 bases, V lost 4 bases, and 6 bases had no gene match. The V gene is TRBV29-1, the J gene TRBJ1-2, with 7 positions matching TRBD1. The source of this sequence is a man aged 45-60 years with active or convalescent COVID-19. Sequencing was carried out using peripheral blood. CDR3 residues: CSVVTGVVGYTF. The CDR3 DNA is TGCAGCGTTGTCACAGGGGTAGTTGGCTACACCTTC.